This paragraph reports one T cell receptor beta chain. A much more abundant neighbour one base away suggests this may be a read error. The sample comes from a study of Graves' ophthalmopathy and Graves' hyperthyroidism. From RNA, the CDR3 regions of TCR beta chains were amplified and sequenced. After a first-round RT-PCR with HTBI primers, a second-round multiplex PCR was run. One entry per CDR3 protein results from TCRdb running MiXCR on the multiplex PCR reads. The sample contains about 620,000 distinct CDR3 sequences, roughly 20% of which appear only once. Trimming removed 10 bases at V and 1 base at J, with 16 bases between. This CDR3 spans 15 amino acids.

Source material: peripheral blood. V and J are TRBV12-3 or TRBV12-4 and TRBJ2-2; perhaps TRBD1 as D (6 bases). This clonotype was sampled from a woman under 30 with stable Graves' hyperthyroidism. Some clones in this sample may be carry-over from other donors' samples. Here the CDR3 reads CAIRYWTENTGELFF. CDR3 coding DNA: TGTGCCATCAGATACTGGACAGAGAACACCGGGGAGCTGTTTTTT.